The rows below give T cell receptor beta chains drawn from one sample of a study of blood T cell repertoires in COVID-19. TCRdb's copy holds only in-frame clones and misses some; the assay was immunoSEQ multiplex PCR. The data contain some 120,000 clones, around 80% of them singletons. The sequencing sample was made of peripheral blood. These receptors originate from a man between 65 and 85 years old with active or convalescent COVID-19. Each CDR3 is given with its conserved first and last residue. Fields, in order: V gene, D gene, J gene, clone size, CDR3 DNA, CDR3 protein. A D gene is named only where the DNA matches it firmly. Expanded clones get a size class; other rows say once, few or many, or leave the size out.

V: TRBV6-1; D: TRBD1; J: TRBJ2-1; size: -; DNA: TGTGCCAGCAGTGAACCCTCAGGGGGCGTCGGGTCTGAGTTCTTC; CDR3: CASSEPSGGVGSEFF
V: TRBV6-2/TRBV6-3; D: -; J: TRBJ1-6; size: -; DNA: TGTGCCAGCAGTCGCCACGTACAGGTTTTCCTTTCACCCCTCCACTTT; CDR3: CASSRHVQVFLSPLHF
V: TRBV3-1/TRBV3-2; D: -; J: TRBJ1-3; size: -; DNA: TGTGCCAGCAGCCAAGGGCAGGGGTCTGGAAACACCATATATTTT; CDR3: CASSQGQGSGNTIYF
V: TRBV11-3; D: TRBD1; J: TRBJ2-7; size: medium-sized; DNA: TGTGCCAGCAGCTTAGGAGTCCAGGGGGCTTACGAGCAGTACTTC; CDR3: CASSLGVQGAYEQYF
V: TRBV21-1; D: -; J: TRBJ2-1; size: once; DNA: TGTGCCAGCAGGGAGAGGAATGAGCAGTTCTTC; CDR3: CASRERNEQFF
V: TRBV29-1; D: TRBD1; J: TRBJ1-5; size: -; DNA: TGCAGCGTCCGGGACAGGGCGTTACAGCATTTT; CDR3: CSVRDRALQHF
V: TRBV28; D: -; J: TRBJ1-2; size: few; DNA: TGTGCCAGCAGTCCCGGTATCTATGGCTACACCTTC; CDR3: CASSPGIYGYTF
V: TRBV7-2; D: -; J: TRBJ2-1; size: -; DNA: TGTGCCAGCAGCTTAAGCCCAGGTTACAATGAGCAGTTCTTC; CDR3: CASSLSPGYNEQFF
V: TRBV5-1; D: TRBD1; J: TRBJ1-6; size: -; DNA: TGCGCCAGCAGCTTGGGGACAGGGGGCTCTTTCTATAATTCACCCCTCCACTTT; CDR3: CASSLGTGGSFYNSPLHF
V: TRBV5-1; D: TRBD1; J: TRBJ2-3; size: few; DNA: TGCGCCAGCAGCCGCGACAGGGTCTCCACAGATACGCAGTATTTT; CDR3: CASSRDRVSTDTQYF
V: TRBV5-6; D: TRBD1; J: TRBJ2-7; size: -; DNA: TGTGCCAGCAGCTTGGGGGGACAGGGCTACGAGCAGTACTTC; CDR3: CASSLGGQGYEQYF
V: TRBV3-1/TRBV3-2; D: TRBD1; J: TRBJ2-1; size: -; DNA: TGTGCCAGCAGCCAACCAGATGCCGGGACAGGGGTGGGCAATGAGCAGTTCTTC; CDR3: CASSQPDAGTGVGNEQFF
V: TRBV19; D: -; J: TRBJ2-5; size: -; DNA: TGTGCCAGTAGTATAGGGGCGCAGGGGCGAGAGACCCAGTACTTC; CDR3: CASSIGAQGRETQYF
V: TRBV6-1; D: -; J: TRBJ1-4; size: once; DNA: TGTGCCAGCAGCCCTGAAAGGGGTGAAAAACTGTTTTTT; CDR3: CASSPERGEKLFF
V: TRBV25-1; D: -; J: TRBJ1-2; size: -; DNA: TGTGCCAGCAGTTTAGGAGACTATGGCTACACCTTC; CDR3: CASSLGDYGYTF
V: TRBV11-3; D: -; J: TRBJ1-6; size: -; DNA: TGTGCCAGCAGCGAAAGGGTCCGGGGCAGGGGAAATTCACCCCTCCACTTT; CDR3: CASSERVRGRGNSPLHF
V: TRBV5-5; D: TRBD1; J: TRBJ1-3; size: -; DNA: TGTGCCAGCAGCTCAGCCGGGACAGGGGGCGCGGGAAACACCATATATTTT; CDR3: CASSSAGTGGAGNTIYF